Following are 26 T cell receptor beta chains from one sample sequenced in a study of T cells in Graves' hyperthyroidism and ophthalmopathy (dated by TCRdb to the late 2010s). The library was prepared using multiplex PCR. Instrument used: Illumina HiSeq 2000. TCR beta CDR3 regions were amplified from RNA transcripts. The TCR CDR3 was subjected to a first round of RT-PCR using the HTBI primer set and the Qiagen OneStep RT-PCR kit. TCRdb cleaned the public reads at Q25 with fastp, built clones with MiXCR and kept in-frame beta chains. CDR3 protein sequences are deduplicated, and each keeps its most common genes and DNA. The sample includes some 350,000 distinct CDR3 sequences, with around 15% observed a single time. Of the sample, approximately 20% falls within the top ten clones. The specimen sequenced was blood. The origin of the receptors is a woman aged 55 to 70 with Graves' ophthalmopathy.

This clonotype has just a few counts. The chain is built from TRBV20-1 and TRBJ1-1, with a tentative D call TRBD1 (6 bases). This CDR3 comprises 12 residues. CDR1 DFQATT and CDR2 SNEGSKA come from the germline V gene (reference sequence). V was cut by 3 bases and J by 5 bases, with 10 bases left in between. The CDR3 DNA sequence: TGCAGTGCTAGTTATCAGGGGACTGAAGCTTTCTTT. This encodes CSASYQGTEAFF.

This clonotype was counted between two and nine times. The rearrangement joins TRBV18 to TRBJ2-3; TRBD2 agrees at 11 bases. This CDR3 spans 17 amino acids. The V and J ends lost 0 bases and 4 bases, in that order; junction bases with no gene match: 6. CDR1 is KGHSH, CDR2 LQKENI, per germline. The chain's CDR3 is CASSPPQGTSGADTQYF. CDR3 sequence (DNA): TGTGCCAGCTCACCACCCCAGGGGACTAGCGGTGCAGATACGCAGTATTTT.

This clonotype was seen ten or more times. This chain uses TRBV5-1 with TRBJ2-1; D is perhaps TRBD2 (6 bases). The CDR3 contains 15 residues. Germline CDR1 is SGHRS and CDR2 is YFSETQ. Trimming shortened V by 3 bases and J by 7 bases, and 17 bases separated the two germline ends. The CDR3 protein is CASSSGLQVGNEQFF. The DNA for the CDR3 is TGCGCCAGCAGCTCGGGACTGCAAGTCGGGAATGAGCAGTTCTTC.

This clonotype occurred many times. The chain combines TRBV30 with TRBJ2-7, with D perhaps matching TRBD2 (5 bases). There are 11 residues in the CDR3. V lost 7 bases and J 0 bases, leaving 7 bases between the germline ends. Germline CDR1 is GTSNPN and CDR2 is SVGIG (reference sequence). The CDR3, as DNA: TGTGCCTATGACTACTCCTACGAGCAGTACTTC. This encodes CAYDYSYEQYF. The full variable domain, in which reference TRBV30 and TRBJ2-7 provide the parts outside the CDR3, is SQTIHQWPATLVQPVGSPLSLECTVEGTSNPNLYWYRQAAGRGLQLLFYSVGIGQISSEVPQNLSASRPQDRQFILSSKKLLLSDSGFYLCAYDYSYEQYFGPGTRLTVT.

The chain joins TRBV5-6 to TRBJ2-3; 10 bases align to TRBD2. This CDR3 region has 18 residues. Trimming at V came to 2 bases and at J to 3 bases, leaving 12 bases not matched to a gene. Germline lookup yields CDR1 SGHDT and CDR2 YYEEEE. The CDR3 is CASSLGLAGVSGTDTQYF. The CDR3 DNA reads TGTGCCAGCAGCTTAGGGCTAGCGGGAGTGTCGGGGACAGATACGCAGTATTTT.

This clonotype has a count of ten or more. The chain recombines TRBV7-9 with TRBJ1-1, with D possibly being TRBD1 (5 bases). CDR3 length: 15 amino acids. CDR1 and CDR2 from the germline V gene are SEHNR and FQNEAQ (reference sequence). V lost 3 bases and J 0 bases, leaving 11 bases between the germline ends. The DNA for the CDR3 is TGTGCCAGCAGCTTGGTTCGACAGTTGAACACTGAAGCTTTCTTT. This gives the protein CASSLVRQLNTEAFF.

The rearrangement links TRBV7-9 to TRBJ2-1, with 9 bases that match TRBD1. The end of the DNA fits TRBJ2-7 better, so the J call may be wrong. Per the germline V gene, CDR1 is SEHNR and CDR2 is FQNEAQ (reference sequence). CDR3 length equals 14 residues. In DNA form, the CDR3 reads TGTGCCAGCAGCTTAGTAACAGGGGGCAATGAGCAGTACTTC. This codes for CASSLVTGGNEQYF.

This clonotype was detected ten times or more. The chain is built from TRBV30 and TRBJ2-2; a weak D match, TRBD1 (6 bases). CDR1 GTSNPN and CDR2 SVGIG come from the germline V gene (reference sequence). V was trimmed by 4 bases and J by 5 bases, leaving 11 bases between them. There are 13 residues in the CDR3. For the CDR3, the DNA is TGTGCCTGGACAGGGGCGAGGACCGGGGAGCTGTTTTTT. Its translation is CAWTGARTGELFF.

In its sample, this clonotype was seen a few times. This chain uses TRBV5-6 with TRBJ1-4; D is possibly TRBD1 (6 bases). The CDR3 has 14 residues. Per germline, CDR1 SGHDT and CDR2 YYEEEE. Trimming shortened V by 2 bases and J by 6 bases, and 11 bases separated the two germline ends. CDR3 amino acids: CASSFRGGYEKLFF. The CDR3 DNA reads as TGTGCCAGCAGCTTTCGAGGGGGGTATGAAAAACTGTTTTTT.

At least ten counts were recorded for this clonotype. V is TRBV20-1 and J is TRBJ1-4; no clear D. This CDR3 spans 14 amino acids. Germline CDR1 reads DFQATT; CDR2 reads SNEGSKA (reference sequence). The ends were cut back, 0 bases at V and 8 bases at J, with 13 bases in the middle. The CDR3 reads CSARDDRGSEKLFF. The CDR3 DNA is TGCAGTGCTAGAGATGACCGGGGTTCCGAAAAACTGTTTTTT.

This sequence joins TRBV2 and TRBJ2-3; D unclear. Trimming removed 6 bases from V and 1 base from J, with 8 bases in between. The CDR3 consists of 13 residues. CDR1 is SNHLY, CDR2 FYNNEI, per germline. The CDR3 nucleotides read TGTGCCAGCAGGAAGGACCGCACAGATACGCAGTATTTT. Its protein is CASRKDRTDTQYF.

In its sample, this clonotype was seen a few times. V and J are TRBV27 and TRBJ2-2; no clear D gene. From germline, CDR1 is MNHEY and CDR2 SMNVEV (reference sequence). The germline V and J ends were trimmed by 5 bases and 6 bases, with 10 bases remaining between them. This CDR3 comprises 13 residues. CDR3 coding DNA: TGTGCCAGCAGTCTCTCCCCCCCCGGGGAGCTGTTTTTT. It encodes CASSLSPPGELFF.

The table lists this clonotype with many counts. This chain joins TRBV3-1 and TRBJ2-1; TRBD2 matches 12 bases. The V and J ends lost 3 bases and 7 bases, in that order; junction bases with no gene match: 4. The germline gives CDR1 LGHDT, CDR2 YNNKEL (reference sequence). The CDR3 extends over 15 amino acids. CDR3 nucleotides: TGTGCCAGCAGCCAGCTAGCGGGAGGGGTAAATGAGCAGTTCTTC. Encoded protein: CASSQLAGGVNEQFF.

This clonotype was found a few times. J is TRBJ2-5 and V is TRBV7-9; 7 bases align to TRBD1. The CDR3 extends over 15 amino acids. J lost 5 bases, V lost 5 bases, and 11 bases had no gene match. Per the germline V gene, CDR1 is SEHNR and CDR2 is FQNEAQ (reference sequence). In DNA, the CDR3 is TGTGCCAGCAGCCTCCCCGGGACAGCTGAGGAGACCCAGTACTTC. It codes for CASSLPGTAEETQYF.

This clonotype was detected many times. The J gene is TRBJ2-3, the V gene TRBV11-3; 8 nucleotides line up with TRBD1. The germline V gene has CDR1 SGHNT and CDR2 YENEEA. CDR3 length: 15 residues. V shed 5 bases and J 0 bases; nucleotides not matched to a gene: 4. The DNA of the CDR3 is TGTGCCAGCAGCCGAAGGACAGGGAGCACAGATACGCAGTATTTT. It codes for CASSRRTGSTDTQYF.

The chain carries TRBV27 and TRBJ2-7, with TRBD1 matching over 7 bases. This CDR3 region has 13 residues. J was trimmed by 4 bases and V by 5 bases; bases with no gene match: 5. CDR1 MNHEY and CDR2 SMNVEV come from the germline V gene (reference sequence). CDR3 sequence reads: CASSMTGSYEQYF. The CDR3 DNA sequence: TGTGCCAGCAGTATGACAGGGTCGTACGAGCAGTACTTC.

This clonotype was counted only a few times. This may be a read error: a much more frequent sequence differs by one nucleotide. This chain joins TRBV5-1 and TRBJ2-1; 8 nucleotides align to TRBD2. Germline V gives CDR1 SGHRS, CDR2 YFSETQ. The CDR3 runs to 15 residues. The CDR3 region has the DNA TGCGCCAGCAGCTACAGCGGGAGCTCCTACAATGGGCAGTTCTTC. Its protein is CASSYSGSSYNGQFF.

This clonotype was counted ten times or more. This sequence joins TRBV28 and TRBJ2-6; TRBD1 matches at 8 bases. From germline, CDR1 is MDHEN and CDR2 SYDVKM. The ends lost 5 bases at V and 3 bases at J; junction bases unmatched: 6. The CDR3 is 16 amino acids. The CDR3 is CASSPTDRGGANVLTF. In DNA form, the CDR3 reads TGTGCCAGCAGTCCGACTGACAGGGGTGGGGCCAACGTCCTGACTTTC.

With regard to this clonotype: A read error may be the cause here, since a much bigger clone is one base away. J is TRBJ1-4 and V is TRBV28, with 9 bases that match TRBD1. Germline V gene data show CDR1 as MDHEN and CDR2 as SYDVKM. The CDR3 is 16 amino acids. The trim removed 5 bases at V and 5 bases at J, leaving 9 bases unmatched. CDR3 bases: TGTGCCAGCAGTATGATATCGGGACAGGGAAATGAAAAACTGTTTTTT. Its protein is CASSMISGQGNEKLFF.

This chain joins TRBV19 and TRBJ2-5; TRBD2 matches at 11 bases. Per the germline V gene, CDR1 is LNHDA and CDR2 is SQIVND (reference sequence). With 5 bases clipped from V and 5 bases from J, the junction kept 7 bases outside the gene matches. The CDR3 runs to 15 residues. The CDR3 region is CASSSTSGGRETQYF. Written as DNA, the CDR3 is TGTGCCAGTAGTTCAACTAGCGGGGGTCGGGAGACCCAGTACTTC.

The chain links TRBV3-1 to TRBJ1-1, with D perhaps matching TRBD1 (5 bases). V was trimmed by 3 bases and J by 1 base, leaving 12 bases between them. The V gene's germline CDR1 is LGHDT and CDR2 YNNKEL (reference sequence). This CDR3 region has 15 residues. As DNA, the CDR3 is TGTGCCAGCAGCCAGGGAGGGGCGGCGAACACTGAAGCTTTCTTT. Protein product: CASSQGGAANTEAFF.

This chain uses TRBV5-1 with TRBJ2-7; D unclear. Trimming removed 4 bases at V and 0 bases at J, with 8 bases between. The CDR3 is 13 amino acids. Germline loops: CDR1 SGHRS, CDR2 YFSETQ. The CDR3 DNA follows: TGCGCCAGCAGCAACAATCCCTCCTACGAGCAGTACTTC. Its protein product is CASSNNPSYEQYF. The full variable domain, rest sourced from reference TRBV5-1 and TRBJ2-7, is KAGVTQTPRYLIKTRGQQVTLSCSPISGHRSVSWYQQTPGQGLQFLFEYFSETQRNKGNFPGRFSGRQFSNSRSEMNVSTLELGDSALYLCASSNNPSYEQYFGPGTRLTVT.

This chain links TRBV6-1 with TRBJ1-2; D gene ambiguous. The CDR3 extends over 10 amino acids. Germline V gene sequence: CDR1 MNHNS, CDR2 SASEGT. V was trimmed by 10 bases and J by 4 bases, leaving 7 bases between them. The CDR3 region is CATALYGYTF. In nucleotides, the CDR3 is TGTGCCACCGCCCTCTATGGCTACACCTTC.

The chain carries TRBV20-1 and TRBJ1-1, with 9 nucleotides matching TRBD1. V dropped 1 base and J dropped 0; count of bases not matched to a gene: 15. The germline V gene has CDR1 DFQATT and CDR2 SNEGSKA (reference sequence). The CDR3 has 19 amino acids. This chain's CDR3 is CSARGIWGQGLRMNTEAFF. CDR3 DNA sequence: TGCAGTGCTAGAGGGATTTGGGGACAGGGTTTGAGGATGAACACTGAAGCTTTCTTT.

This clonotype appeared a few times. The chain is built from TRBV9 and TRBJ2-3, with TRBD2 identical over 10 bases. Germline CDR1 reads SGDLS; CDR2 reads YYNGEE. Trimming at V came to 0 bases and at J to 1 base, leaving 5 bases not matched to a gene. The CDR3 length is 17 residues. CDR3 sequence reads: CASSVEGTSARTDTQYF. CDR3 nucleotides: TGTGCCAGCAGCGTAGAAGGGACTAGCGCCCGCACAGATACGCAGTATTTT.

This clonotype was seen at least ten times. The genes are TRBV28 and TRBJ2-7, with D perhaps TRBD2 (6 bases). There are 15 residues in the CDR3. Germline CDR1 is MDHEN and CDR2 is SYDVKM. Trimming took off 4 bases at V and 4 bases at J, with 17 bases between the two ends. CDR3 region: CASSSPGDLRYEQYF. The CDR3 DNA sequence: TGTGCCAGCAGTTCCCCGGGGGACCTCCGATACGAGCAGTACTTC. Full variable domain (missing parts from reference TRBV28 and TRBJ2-7): DVKVTQSSRYLVKRTGEKVFLECVQDMDHENMFWYRQDPGLGLRLIYFSYDVKMKEKGDIPEGYSVSREKKERFSLILESASTNQTSMYLCASSSPGDLRYEQYFGPGTRLTVT.